This TCR beta chain stems from a study of T-cell reconstitution after alpha-beta-depleted transplantation in children (dated by TCRdb to the mid-2010s). At the level of the whole study: The study quantitatively tracked T-cell immune reconstitution after TCRalphabeta/CD19-depleted allogeneic hematopoietic cell transplantation in children using TCR repertoire profiling.

The CDR3 holds 15 amino acids from the cysteine to the phenylalanine. Only the CDR3 DNA stays, 45 bases, in frame from base 1. From a lookup of the germline V gene, CDR1 and CDR2 are SGHVS and FQNEAQ. The germline V end is reduced by 7 bases and the J end by 3 bases; junction bases left unmatched: 12. The library was built by means of PCR. The instrument given in TCRdb is Illumina HiSeq 2500. TCR libraries were prepared with molecular barcoding, using unique molecular identifiers to normalize TCRbeta repertoire quantification. The public reads were run again by TCRdb, first through fastp at Q25 and then through MiXCR, and only productive beta chains were kept. Every CDR3 protein is listed once, alongside the most common genes and DNA of its rows. For this sample there are around 600,000 distinct CDR3 sequences; under 30% appear just once. Approximately 14% of the sample is in the top ten clones. The research as a whole found: Hyperexpanded clone frequencies declined over subsequent months; after one year, T-cell counts and TCRbeta diversity were mostly attributed to newly produced T cells. The apparently early alphabetaT-cell count recovery about two months after transplant was reportedly dependent on only several hundred rapidly expanded clones derived from non-depleted graft cells. In some patients, high TCRbeta diversity at day 60 was attributed to recipient T cells and intrathymic progenitors that had survived conditioning.

Taken with the paper, the label for treatment or condition translates to: allogeneic hematopoietic cell transplantation with graft depleted of TCRalphabeta T cells and CD19 B cells. The transplant recipients were children given TCRalphabeta/CD19-depleted allogeneic hematopoietic cell grafts. Remarks on this clonotype: Its antigen remains undetermined. Base-call qualities are not available, and no considerably larger clone is one nucleotide away.

The rearranged chain carries TRBV7-8 and TRBJ2-7; 7 of the junction bases match TRBD1. The source material was PBMCs, mostly from graft donor cells, sampled 360 days after TCRalphabeta/CD19-depleted stem cell transplant. This receptor was obtained from a boy younger than two who had a stem cell transplant for acute myeloid leukemia, so the T cells may come from the graft donor. CDR3 protein: CASTPLDRTNYEQYF. Read as DNA, the sequence is TGTGCCAGCACCCCCCTGGACAGGACGAACTACGAGCAGTACTTC. Reference TRBV7-8 and TRBJ2-7 genes cover what lies past the CDR3, so the full variable domain is GAGVSQSPRYKVAKRGQDVALRCDPISGHVSLFWYQQALGQGPEFLTYFQNEAQLDKSGLPSDRFFAERPEGSVSTLKIQRTQQEDSAVYLCASTPLDRTNYEQYFGPGTRLTVT.